This T cell receptor beta chain was profiled in a study of cytomegalovirus exposure and HLA in healthy donors. Findings and caveats of the study: At a 0.05 false discovery rate, a later analysis found 15,000 to 20,000 TCR beta sequences to be associated with HLA alleles.

As concerns this clone: The antigen is unknown.

The PCR contained 60 Vbeta and 13 Jbeta primers. Libraries were prepared by immunoSEQ multiplex PCR; TCRdb keeps only in-frame clonotypes and omits some of them. The sample consists of 150,000 to 200,000 clones, about 80% of them appearing once. V was clipped by 1 base and J by 1 base, with 13 bases between them. The germline CDR1 and CDR2 sequences are SSHAT and FNYEAQ (reference sequence). The CDR3 length is 16 residues. This clonotype originated in a woman in her twenties or thirties in good health and CMV-seropositive. The sample consisted of PBMCs. The chain is built from TRBV7-7 and TRBJ2-5; D is uncertain. The CDR3 loop reads CASSLDSAAAQETQYF. Written as DNA, the CDR3 is TGTGCCAGCAGCTTAGATTCTGCGGCAGCCCAAGAGACCCAGTACTTC.